The next 6 T cell receptor beta chains were all read from a single sample in a study of cytomegalovirus exposure and HLA in healthy donors. Profiling relied on immunoSEQ multiplex PCR, and the TCRdb table lists in-frame clones only, not all of them. The data show 130,000 to 150,000 clones, nearly 90% seen once. The sequenced sample consisted of PBMCs. The receptors were sampled from a woman between 18 and 29 years old in good health and CMV-seropositive.

V gene TRBV5-1 combines with J gene TRBJ2-7; 9 positions match TRBD2. After removal of 5 bases from V and 1 base from J, the junction contained 13 bases not matched to a gene. Per the germline V gene, CDR1 is SGHRS and CDR2 is YFSETQ. CDR3 length: 17 amino acids. The CDR3 coding sequence is TGCGCCAGCAGACCCCCTTCTAGCGGGGCCCCGTCCTACGAGCAGTACTTC. Its protein product is CASRPPSSGAPSYEQYF.

In DNA, the CDR3 is TGTGCCAGCAGCGAAATACAGGGCTTCGGAGAAAAACTGTTTTTT. It is translated as CASSEIQGFGEKLFF. The chain is built from TRBV7-2 and TRBJ1-4, with D tentatively TRBD1 (6 bases). The V end lost 5 bases, the J end lost 8 bases, and 18 bases lay between the germline ends. Germline assignment: CDR1 SGHTA and CDR2 FQGNSA. The CDR3 extends over 15 amino acids.

The V gene is TRBV4-1, the J gene TRBJ2-7; possibly TRBD2 for D (5 bases). Germline V CDR1 and CDR2: MGHRA, YSYEKL. The CDR3 is made up of 16 amino acids. V shed 4 bases and J shed 3 bases, with 19 bases lying between them. The CDR3 DNA is TGCGCCAGCAGCCCCCCGGTGGTTCGAGGGAACTACGAGCAGTACTTC. Its translation is CASSPPVVRGNYEQYF.

This rearrangement joins TRBV11-3 to TRBJ2-1, with a weak D call TRBD2 (5 bases). Germline V gene lookup returns CDR1 SGHNT and CDR2 YENEEA. V dropped 4 bases and J dropped 10 bases, with 14 bases sitting between them. The CDR3 sequence is 13 residues long. CDR3 DNA: TGTGCCAGCAGCTCGGACTTAGTCCGAGAGCAGTTCTTC. Amino acids: CASSSDLVREQFF.

This clone was counted a single time. This sequence joins TRBV28 and TRBJ1-3; 7 positions agree with TRBD1. The J segment lost 0 bases and the V segment lost 7 bases, leaving 6 bases of the junction unmatched. This CDR3 is built from 15 residues. The germline V gene encodes CDR1 MDHEN and CDR2 SYDVKM. CDR3 in DNA: TGTGCCAGCATGGACAGGACGTTCTCTGGAAACACCATATATTTT. This codes for CASMDRTFSGNTIYF. The whole variable domain, remainder taken from reference TRBV28 and TRBJ1-3, is DVKVTQSSRYLVKRTGEKVFLECVQDMDHENMFWYRQDPGLGLRLIYFSYDVKMKEKGDIPEGYSVSREKKERFSLILESASTNQTSMYLCASMDRTFSGNTIYFGEGSWLTVV.

The V and J genes are TRBV10-2 and TRBJ1-3, with D possibly being TRBD1 (6 bases). The CDR3 runs 15 residues. Germline V lookup: CDR1 WSHSY, CDR2 SAAADI. Deletions cut 6 bases from V and 2 bases from J, with 14 bases between. This chain's CDR3 is CASSPYRDTGNTIYF. Written as DNA, the CDR3 is TGCGCCAGCAGCCCGTACAGGGATACTGGAAACACCATATATTTT.